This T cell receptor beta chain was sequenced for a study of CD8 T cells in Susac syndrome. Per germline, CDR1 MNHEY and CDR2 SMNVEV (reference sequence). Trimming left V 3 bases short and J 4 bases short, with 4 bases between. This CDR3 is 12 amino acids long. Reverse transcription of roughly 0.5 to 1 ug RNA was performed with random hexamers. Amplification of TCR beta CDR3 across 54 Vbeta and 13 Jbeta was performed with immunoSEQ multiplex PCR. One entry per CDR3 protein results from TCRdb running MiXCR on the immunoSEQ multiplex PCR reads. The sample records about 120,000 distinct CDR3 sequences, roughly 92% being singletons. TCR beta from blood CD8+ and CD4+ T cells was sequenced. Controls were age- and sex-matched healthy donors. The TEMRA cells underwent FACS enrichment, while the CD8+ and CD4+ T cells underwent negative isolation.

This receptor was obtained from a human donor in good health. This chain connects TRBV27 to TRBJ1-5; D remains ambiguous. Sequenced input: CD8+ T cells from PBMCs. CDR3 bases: TGTGCCAGCAGTTTCGGGAATCAGCCCCAGCATTTT. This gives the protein CASSFGNQPQHF.